The T cell receptor (beta chain) described here comes from a study of shared clonotypes between healthy human individuals. Profiling relied on immunoSEQ multiplex PCR, and the TCRdb table lists in-frame clones only, not all of them. The sample includes about a million clones, 70% to 80% of them seen just once. CDR3 length: 16 residues. The V gene's germline CDR1 is MGHRA and CDR2 YSYEKL. With 6 bases clipped from V and 8 bases from J, the junction kept 13 bases outside the gene matches. V and J are TRBV4-1 and TRBJ2-1; 10 nucleotides align to TRBD2. The TCR was taken from a man aged 18 to 35 in good health. Some clones in this sample may be carry-over from other donors' samples. Material: memory CD4+ T cells from PBMCs. Indicated subset: CD45RA-negative fraction. CDR3 sequence (DNA): TGCGCCAGCAGTCGCCCCCCTAGCGGGAGTTTTGATGAGCAGTTCTTC. This encodes CASSRPPSGSFDEQFF.